The clone carrying this T cell receptor beta chain was counted between two and nine times. V gave up 6 bases and J gave up 6 bases, with 18 bases separating them. The CDR3 loop spans 14 amino acids. Germline V gene data show CDR1 as LGHDT and CDR2 as YNNKEL (reference sequence). This sample was taken from a study of chronic HIV infection and antiretroviral therapy. Each CDR3 protein gets one entry after TCRdb re-called the 5' RACE reads with MiXCR. Counted here are 39,000 or so distinct CDR3 sequences, approximately 7.4% occurring once; the ten biggest clones make up about 3%. V gene TRBV3-1 combines with J gene TRBJ2-7, with D possibly TRBD2 on 5 matching bases. The TCR was taken from an adult who had HIV and had not received antiretroviral therapy, or was an uninfected healthy control (not recorded which). Source material: peripheral blood. CDR3 region: CASSQSGKPGEQYF. The CDR3, as DNA: TGTGCCAGCAGTCAAAGCGGTAAACCCGGCGAGCAGTACTTC.